This entry is about one T cell receptor beta chain. Its antigen is still unknown. Each cDNA molecule in the library carried unique molecular identifiers. Original analysis: Samples ranged from about 23,224 to 690,600 TCRs, with a median of 95,638. Using its own MiXCR run on the RACE reads, TCRdb lists one record per CDR3 protein. The V and J calls and clone size come from TCRdb's table, not from the authors' own analysis. The sample records roughly 200,000 distinct CDR3 sequences, around 20% being singletons. Germline lookup yields CDR1 SGHVS and CDR2 FNYEAQ. J lost 2 bases, V lost 5 bases, and 8 bases had no gene match. CDR3 length equals 16 residues. This sample was taken from a study of human T cells and chemical hapten exposure. Study overall: The upper back received 0.01% DPC by patch testing, with results read at 6 days.

General study results and limits: Patch test score showed a positive correlation with PT1 expanded TCR counts.

Specified time point: patch test 1, 2 weeks after DPC sensitization. Treatment here: therapeutic diphenylcyclopropenone sensitization with weekly scalp DPC. Material: whole blood, obtained in connection with sensitization to the hapten diphenylcyclopropenone (DPC). This TCR was sampled from a woman aged 50 to 65 with alopecia areata. Some clones in this sample may be carry-over from other donors' samples. The rearrangement joins TRBV7-6 to TRBJ1-3, with 8 bases lining up with TRBD1. The CDR3 is CASSLGTGITGNTIYF. The CDR3, as DNA: TGTGCCAGCAGCCTGGGGACAGGAATTACTGGAAACACCATATATTTT.